Each of the 12 T cell receptor beta chains below was sequenced from the same sample in a study of blood T cell repertoires in COVID-19. Only in-frame clones appear in the TCRdb table, and some are missing; sequencing was by immunoSEQ multiplex PCR. The data show approximately 57,000 clones, with roughly 78% seen just once and under 8.5% held by the top ten. Input material: peripheral blood. These TCRs come from an elderly woman with acute or convalescent COVID-19.

V and J are TRBV6-5 and TRBJ2-5, with unresolved D. V lost 8 bases to trimming and J lost 1 base, with 8 bases between them. There are 12 residues in the CDR3. Germline V gene data show CDR1 as MNHEY and CDR2 as SVGAGI. CDR3 in amino acids: CASSEIQETQYF. CDR3 DNA sequence: TGTGCCAGCTCAGAAATCCAAGAGACCCAGTACTTC.

The chain recombines TRBV6-5 with TRBJ1-1; maybe TRBD1 (5 bases). The CDR3 has 14 residues. Germline CDR1 is MNHEY and CDR2 is SVGAGI. V dropped 7 bases and J dropped 3 bases, with 15 bases sitting between them. CDR3 nucleotide sequence: TGTGCCAGCATGAAGGACATTATGGACACTGAAGCTTTCTTT. Its translation is CASMKDIMDTEAFF.

V gene TRBV5-1 combines with J gene TRBJ2-2; maybe TRBD2 (5 bases). Deletions cut 0 bases from V and 2 bases from J, with 8 bases between. The length of the CDR3 is 15 residues. From germline, CDR1 is SGHRS and CDR2 YFSETQ. The CDR3 protein is CASSLDAGNTGELFF. DNA of the CDR3: TGCGCCAGCAGCTTGGACGCGGGTAACACCGGGGAGCTGTTTTTT. Full variable domain (outside the CDR3, taken from reference TRBV5-1 and TRBJ2-2): KAGVTQTPRYLIKTRGQQVTLSCSPISGHRSVSWYQQTPGQGLQFLFEYFSETQRNKGNFPGRFSGRQFSNSRSEMNVSTLELGDSALYLCASSLDAGNTGELFFGEGSRLTVL.

V gene TRBV7-2 combines with J gene TRBJ1-6, with no clear D. The length of the CDR3 is 15 residues. The V end lost 2 bases, the J end lost 0 bases, and 5 bases lay between the germline ends. Germline loops: CDR1 SGHTA, CDR2 FQGNSA. CDR3 sequence: CASSLSSSYNSPLHF. The CDR3 DNA follows: TGTGCCAGCAGCTTATCCAGCTCCTATAATTCACCCCTCCACTTT.

The V and J genes are TRBV24-1 and TRBJ2-7, with 7 bases identical to TRBD1. The CDR3 is 15 amino acids. The germline V gene encodes CDR1 KGHDR and CDR2 SFDVKD. Trimming removed 4 bases from V and 6 bases from J; junction bases left unmatched: 11. The CDR3 DNA is TGTGCCACCAGTGACAACCGACAGGGTAAGGGCGAGCAGTACTTC. This translates into CATSDNRQGKGEQYF.

J is TRBJ1-2 and V is TRBV6-1; 7 bases are shared with TRBD1. The CDR3 runs 13 residues. In germline, CDR1 is MNHNS, CDR2 SASEGT. V shed 2 bases, J shed 11 bases, and the junction held 8 bases outside the gene matches. Here the CDR3 reads CASSERGTEDYTF. The CDR3 nucleotides are TGTGCCAGCAGTGAACGTGGGACAGAGGATTACACCTTC.

This sequence joins TRBV6-1 and TRBJ1-1; maybe TRBD1 (6 bases). In germline, CDR1 is MNHNS, CDR2 SASEGT. V was trimmed by 4 bases and J by 4 bases, leaving 19 bases between them. The CDR3 runs to 16 residues. CDR3 nucleotides: TGTGCCAGCAGTGTCCACAGGGAAAGGGTTGGCACTGAAGCTTTCTTT. Protein product: CASSVHRERVGTEAFF.

The chain couples TRBV11-1 to TRBJ2-7; no definite D call. Trimming took off 2 bases at V and 1 base at J, with 12 bases between the two ends. Germline V gene sequence: CDR1 SGHAT, CDR2 FQDESV (reference sequence). There are 15 residues in the CDR3. CDR3 sequence reads: CASSLTSLLSYEQYF. Here the CDR3 DNA reads TGTGCCAGCAGCTTAACATCCCTCCTTTCCTACGAGCAGTACTTC.

The chain carries TRBV4-2 and TRBJ2-1, with 14 bases fitting TRBD2. This CDR3 spans 17 amino acids. Germline CDR1 is LGHNA and CDR2 is YNFKEQ. The V and J ends lost 2 bases and 7 bases, in that order; junction bases with no gene match: 7. The CDR3 here is CASSQSWGLAGVNEQFF. CDR3 nucleotide sequence: TGTGCCAGCAGCCAAAGTTGGGGACTAGCGGGAGTGAATGAGCAGTTCTTC.

This clone was recorded only once. This chain uses TRBV7-9 with TRBJ2-6; 7 nucleotides match TRBD2. CDR3 length: 16 amino acids. CDR1 is SEHNR and CDR2 is FQNEAQ in the germline V gene (reference sequence). The V gene end was trimmed by 5 bases and the J gene end by 1 base; junction bases not matched to a gene: 5. CDR3 DNA sequence: TGTGCCAGCAGCCGTGGGGAGGGGTCTGGGGCCAACGTCCTGACTTTC. Protein product: CASSRGEGSGANVLTF.

V usage is TRBV5-4 and J usage is TRBJ2-5; 12 bases are a match to TRBD2. Per germline, CDR1 SGHNT and CDR2 YYREEE (reference sequence). The ends lost 6 bases at V and 4 bases at J; junction bases unmatched: 4. This CDR3 is 14 amino acids long. The CDR3 is CASKTGLAGETQYF. The CDR3 bases are TGTGCCAGCAAGACGGGACTAGCGGGAGAGACCCAGTACTTC.

The chain combines TRBV19 with TRBJ1-2; a possible D gene is TRBD1 (5 bases). Germline values: CDR1 LNHDA, CDR2 SQIVND (reference sequence). There are 14 residues in the CDR3. Trimming pared 2 bases from V and 7 bases from J, leaving 14 bases between. The CDR3 region has the DNA TGTGCCAGTAGTATATCGACAGCCCTATCTGGCTACACCTTC. Translated, it gives CASSISTALSGYTF.